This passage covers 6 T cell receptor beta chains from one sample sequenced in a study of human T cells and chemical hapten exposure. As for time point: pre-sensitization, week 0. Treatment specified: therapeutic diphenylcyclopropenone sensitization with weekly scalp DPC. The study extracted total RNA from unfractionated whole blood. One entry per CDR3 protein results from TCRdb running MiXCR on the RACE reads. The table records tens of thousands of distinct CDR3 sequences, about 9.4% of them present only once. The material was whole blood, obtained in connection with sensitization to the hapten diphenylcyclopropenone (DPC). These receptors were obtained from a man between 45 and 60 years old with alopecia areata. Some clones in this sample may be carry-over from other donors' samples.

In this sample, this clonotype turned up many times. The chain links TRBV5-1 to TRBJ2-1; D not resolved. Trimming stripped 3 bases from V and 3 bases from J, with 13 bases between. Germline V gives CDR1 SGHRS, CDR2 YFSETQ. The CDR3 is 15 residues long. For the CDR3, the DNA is TGCGCCAGCAGCTCGTCTGGTAGCCTCTACAATGAGCAGTTCTTC. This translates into CASSSSGSLYNEQFF. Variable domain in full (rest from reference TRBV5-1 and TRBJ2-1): KAGVTQTPRYLIKTRGQQVTLSCSPISGHRSVSWYQQTPGQGLQFLFEYFSETQRNKGNFPGRFSGRQFSNSRSEMNVSTLELGDSALYLCASSSSGSLYNEQFFGPGTRLTVL.

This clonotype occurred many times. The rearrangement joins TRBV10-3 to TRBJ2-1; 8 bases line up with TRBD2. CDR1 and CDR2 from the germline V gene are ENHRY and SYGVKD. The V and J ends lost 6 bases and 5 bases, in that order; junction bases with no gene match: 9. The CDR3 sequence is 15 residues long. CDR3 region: CAIRKAAGENNEQFF. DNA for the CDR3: TGTGCCATCAGAAAAGCAGCGGGAGAAAACAATGAGCAGTTCTTC.

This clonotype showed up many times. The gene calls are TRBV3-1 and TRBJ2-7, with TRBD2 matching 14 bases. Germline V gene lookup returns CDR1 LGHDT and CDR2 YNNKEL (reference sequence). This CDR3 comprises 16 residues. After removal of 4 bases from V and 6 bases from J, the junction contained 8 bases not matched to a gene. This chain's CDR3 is CASSRAGTSGRGEQYF. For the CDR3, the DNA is TGTGCCAGCAGCCGCGCCGGGACTAGCGGGAGAGGCGAGCAGTACTTC.

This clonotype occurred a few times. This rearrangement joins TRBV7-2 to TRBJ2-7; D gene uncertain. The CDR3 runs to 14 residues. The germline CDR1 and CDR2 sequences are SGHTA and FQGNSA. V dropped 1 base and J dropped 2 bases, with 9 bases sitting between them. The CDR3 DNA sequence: TGTGCCAGCAGCTTAGAGGCCGGACCCTACGAGCAGTACTTC. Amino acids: CASSLEAGPYEQYF.

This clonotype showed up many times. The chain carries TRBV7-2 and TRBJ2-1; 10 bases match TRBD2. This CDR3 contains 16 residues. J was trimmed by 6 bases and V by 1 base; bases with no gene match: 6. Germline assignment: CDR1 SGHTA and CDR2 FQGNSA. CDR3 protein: CASSLEWLAGVNEQFF. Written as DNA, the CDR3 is TGTGCCAGCAGCTTAGAGTGGCTAGCGGGAGTCAATGAGCAGTTCTTC.

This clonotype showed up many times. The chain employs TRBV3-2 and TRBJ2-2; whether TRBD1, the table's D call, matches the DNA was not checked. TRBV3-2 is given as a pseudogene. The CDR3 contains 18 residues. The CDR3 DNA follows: TGTGCCAGCAGCCAAGATCCCCGACAGGAACCGGCCACCGGGGAGCTGTTTTTT. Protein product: CASSQDPRQEPATGELFF.